This T cell receptor (beta chain) originates from a study of control samples from healthy donors and cancer patients. Only in-frame clones appear in the TCRdb table, and some are missing; sequencing was by immunoSEQ multiplex PCR. The repertoire holds 130,000 to 150,000 clones, with 90% to 95% as singletons. This clone appeared once. Source material: PBMCs. The clonotype originates from a man aged 55 to 70 with colorectal cancer.

The CDR3 protein is CASSYTRQGIGGYTF. CDR3 DNA sequence: TGTGCCAGCAGTTACACACGCCAGGGGATTGGTGGCTACACCTTC. The J gene is TRBJ1-2, the V gene TRBV6-2 or TRBV6-3; D is perhaps TRBD1 (6 bases). The CDR3 sequence is 15 residues long. Deletions cut 2 bases from V and 7 bases from J, with 17 bases between. The V gene's germline CDR1 is MNHEY and CDR2 SVGEGT.